This entry describes one TCR beta chain. A second PCR, run for about 7 to 12 cycles, used a sample-barcoded 5' primer plus a J-beta primer mix. TCRdb passed the 5' RACE reads through MiXCR, listing each CDR3 protein once. This sample has some 370,000 distinct CDR3 sequences, with about half found just once. The junction had 8 bases not matched to a gene; V was cut back by 7 bases and J by 5 bases. The CDR3 consists of 14 residues. Per germline, CDR1 MNHEY and CDR2 SMNVEV (reference sequence). This record belongs to a study of blood T cells in healthy people across ages. There were healthy Caucasian individuals from Russia, aged roughly 6 to 90, serving as donors.

This TCR was sampled from a man aged 55 to 70 in good health. This chain links TRBV27 with TRBJ2-7; 10 positions match TRBD2. Material: blood. CDR3: CASKQGTSANEQYF. CDR3 nucleotide sequence: TGTGCCAGCAAACAGGGGACTAGCGCCAACGAGCAGTACTTC.